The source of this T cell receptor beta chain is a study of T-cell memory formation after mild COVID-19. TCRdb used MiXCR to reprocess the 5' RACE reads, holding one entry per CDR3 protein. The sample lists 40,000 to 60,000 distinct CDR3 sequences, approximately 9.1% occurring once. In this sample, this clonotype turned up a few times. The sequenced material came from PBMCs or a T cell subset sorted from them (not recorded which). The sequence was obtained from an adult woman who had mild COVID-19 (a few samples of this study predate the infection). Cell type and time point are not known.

The CDR3 DNA is TGTGCCAGCAGTTTCGGAGGGTATGGCTACACCTTC. Protein: CASSFGGYGYTF. The chain combines TRBV12-3 or TRBV12-4 with TRBJ1-2; D is uncertain. CDR3 size: 12 residues. V was cut by 3 bases and J by 5 bases, with 7 bases left in between.